The clone carrying this T cell receptor (beta chain) was found many times. As yet, its antigen is unknown. Amplification yielded TCR beta CDR3 regions, with RNA transcripts as the source. Initially, a first-round RT-PCR of the TCR CDR3 employed the HTBI primer set. TCRdb passed the multiplex PCR reads through MiXCR, listing each CDR3 protein once. In the table there are approximately 210,000 distinct CDR3 sequences, about 15% of which are singletons. Germline CDR1 is MDHEN and CDR2 is SYDVKM. The CDR3 extends over 15 amino acids. Between the trimmed V and J ends, which lost 6 bases and 3 bases, there was a span of 15 bases. This sample is drawn from a study of T cells in Graves' hyperthyroidism and ophthalmopathy. Study as a whole: Peripheral blood sampling occurred at initial diagnosis, before any treatment.

Study-wide points: Peripheral blood also featured most of the thyroid clonotypes expanded above 0.001.

The receptor was isolated from a man between 45 and 60 years old with Graves' hyperthyroidism. Sequencing was carried out using blood. The genes are TRBV28 and TRBJ2-1, with D possibly being TRBD1 (5 bases). In DNA, the CDR3 is TGTGCCAGCAGCGAGAGACAGAGCATCTACAATGAGCAGTTCTTC. Encoded protein: CASSERQSIYNEQFF.